The 27 T cell receptor beta chains below were found in one sample sequenced in a study of cytomegalovirus exposure and HLA in healthy donors. The PCR had 60 Vbeta and 13 Jbeta primers. This table comes from immunoSEQ multiplex PCR, and its TCRdb copy is limited to in-frame clones, with some not included. The sample carries approximately 160,000 clones, around three quarters recorded once. The sample comprised PBMCs. The origin of the receptors is a woman aged 25 to 45 in good health and CMV-seronegative.

The rearrangement joins TRBV27 to TRBJ2-1; 7 nucleotides line up with TRBD2. The CDR3 is 15 amino acids. Germline values: CDR1 MNHEY, CDR2 SMNVEV (reference sequence). With 4 bases clipped from V and 4 bases from J, the junction kept 7 bases outside the gene matches. CDR3 bases: TGTGCCAGCAGTTGGGTGGCTAGCGGTTACAATGAGCAGTTCTTC. This sequence encodes CASSWVASGYNEQFF.

This rearrangement joins TRBV5-4 to TRBJ2-7, with D possibly matching TRBD2 (6 bases). This CDR3 is 13 amino acids long. V lost 4 bases, J lost 1 base, and 9 bases lay in between. CDR1 is SGHNT, CDR2 YYREEE, per germline (reference sequence). The CDR3 is CASSVTSSYEQYF. CDR3 bases: TGTGCCAGCAGCGTGACTAGTTCCTACGAGCAGTACTTC.

This clone was counted a few times. The V gene is TRBV4-2, the J gene TRBJ2-2, with TRBD2 identical over 10 bases. V gave up 3 bases and J gave up 6 bases; unmatched junction bases: 10. The CDR3 has 17 residues. Per germline, CDR1 LGHNA and CDR2 YNFKEQ. CDR3 coding DNA: TGTGCCAGCAGCCAGATACTAGCGGGAAGAGGCTCCGGGGAGCTGTTTTTT. Translated, it gives CASSQILAGRGSGELFF.

The chain employs TRBV6-1 and TRBJ2-1; TRBD2 agrees at 7 bases. Germline V gene lookup returns CDR1 MNHNS and CDR2 SASEGT. There are 14 residues in the CDR3. With V trimmed by 9 bases and J by 5 bases, 10 bases remained unmatched. The CDR3 reads CASKRGGRDNEQFF. In DNA, the CDR3 is TGTGCCAGTAAGCGGGGAGGCAGGGACAATGAGCAGTTCTTC.

The sample holds one count of this clone. The rearrangement uses TRBV15 and TRBJ1-2; D not resolved. V was clipped by 5 bases and J by 2 bases, with 12 bases between them. Germline CDR1 and CDR2: LNHNV and YYDKDF (reference sequence). This CDR3 comprises 14 residues. The CDR3 bases are TGTGCCACCAGCGCTCGAACAGCCAACTATGGCTACACCTTC. Translation: CATSARTANYGYTF.

The chain links TRBV7-2 to TRBJ1-3; no clear D. This CDR3 comprises 14 residues. Deletions cut 5 bases from V and 1 base from J, with 9 bases between. The germline CDR1 and CDR2 sequences are SGHTA and FQGNSA. The CDR3 is CASSRPGSGNTIYF. CDR3 coding DNA: TGTGCCAGCAGCCGCCCCGGGTCTGGAAACACCATATATTTT.

V gene TRBV29-1 combines with J gene TRBJ1-2; TRBD1 agrees at 7 bases. In germline, CDR1 is SQVTM, CDR2 ANQGSEA. V was pared by 0 bases and J by 3 bases, with 4 bases of the junction left unmatched. This CDR3 is 14 amino acids long. The CDR3 region is CSVEDLGQYYGYTF. The CDR3 DNA sequence: TGCAGCGTTGAAGATCTGGGACAGTACTATGGCTACACCTTC.

Details on this clone: One end of the junction is discordant with germline, which a read error may explain. The chain has TRBV5-4 and TRBJ1-2; D possibly corresponds to TRBD1 (6 bases). Per the germline V gene, CDR1 is SGHNT and CDR2 is YYREEE (reference sequence). The CDR3 sequence is 14 residues long. The CDR3 region is CASSFQSRGYGYPF. CDR3 sequence (DNA): TGTGCCAGCAGCTTCCAGTCCAGGGGCTATGGCTACCCCTTC.

As DNA, the CDR3 is TGTGCCATCAGTTCCCGGGACAGGGAAAACCCATATGGCTACACCTTC. Its translation is CAISSRDRENPYGYTF. The rearrangement uses TRBV10-3 and TRBJ1-2; 9 positions agree with TRBD1. The V gene's germline CDR1 is ENHRY and CDR2 SYGVKD. The CDR3 is 16 amino acids. With 5 bases clipped from V and 5 bases from J, the junction kept 12 bases outside the gene matches.

The V call is TRBV14, the J call TRBJ2-7; 7 bases are a match to TRBD2. CDR3 length: 13 amino acids. V gave up 1 base and J gave up 5 bases; unmatched junction bases: 2. CDR1 and CDR2 (germline): SGHDN, FVKESK. The CDR3 here is CASSQGLAHEQYF. The CDR3 DNA follows: TGTGCCAGCAGCCAAGGACTAGCCCACGAGCAGTACTTC.

The CDR3 protein is CASSLSRQLAGGPRGIQYF. As DNA, the CDR3 is TGTGCCAGCAGCTTAAGCCGGCAACTAGCGGGGGGGCCCCGAGGCATTCAGTACTTC. This chain connects TRBV13 to TRBJ2-4; 13 bases agree with TRBD2. The CDR3 covers 19 residues. Looked up from germline, CDR1 is PRHDT and CDR2 is FYEKMQ (reference sequence). Trimming took 2 bases from V and 9 from J; bases not matched to a gene: 16.

CDR3 nucleotides: TGTGCCAGCAGTTACTCGAGGGCGCCGGTGGAGCAGTTCTTC. It is translated as CASSYSRAPVEQFF. The genes are TRBV6-5 and TRBJ2-1; perhaps TRBD2 as D (5 bases). V lost 0 bases to trimming and J lost 10 bases, with 13 bases between them. Germline-derived CDR1 and CDR2 are MNHEY and SVGAGI. This CDR3 region has 14 residues.

This clone was recorded a few times. CDR3 in DNA: TGTGCCAGCAGGGACAGGTTGAGTACGCAGTATTTT. This translates into CASRDRLSTQYF. The chain uses TRBV13 and TRBJ2-3; the match to TRBD1 covers 7 bases. Losses at the gene ends were 6 bases for V and 8 bases for J; bases not matched to a gene: 5. Looked up from germline, CDR1 is PRHDT and CDR2 is FYEKMQ (reference sequence). The CDR3 loop spans 12 amino acids.

The chain has TRBV5-8 and TRBJ1-3; possibly TRBD1 for D (6 bases). Deletions cut 3 bases from V and 4 bases from J, with 20 bases between. CDR1 is SGHTS, CDR2 YDEGEE, per germline. CDR3 size: 17 residues. CDR3 DNA: TGTGCCAGCAGCTCCCGACAGGACCGGGCGCGGGGAAACACCATATATTTT. Protein sequence: CASSSRQDRARGNTIYF.

The gene calls are TRBV5-4 and TRBJ2-5; the match to TRBD2 covers 13 bases. The CDR3 has 15 residues. Germline V gene data show CDR1 as SGHNT and CDR2 as YYREEE (reference sequence). V gave up 4 bases and J gave up 2 bases; unmatched junction bases: 2. In DNA, the CDR3 is TGTGCCAGCAGCCCGGGACTAGCGGGGCAAGAGACCCAGTACTTC. Residues: CASSPGLAGQETQYF. Full variable domain (rest looked up from reference TRBV5-4 and TRBJ2-5): ETGVTQSPTHLIKTRGQQVTLRCSSQSGHNTVSWYQQALGQGPQFIFQYYREEENGRGNFPPRFSGLQFPNYSSELNVNALELDDSALYLCASSPGLAGQETQYFGPGTRLLVL.

The rearrangement links TRBV9 to TRBJ1-1; D is perhaps TRBD1 (6 bases). CDR3 length: 15 residues. Germline V lookup: CDR1 SGDLS, CDR2 YYNGEE. The ends were cut back, 3 bases at V and 5 bases at J, with 17 bases in the middle. The CDR3 DNA sequence: TGTGCCAGCAGCGCCGGACAGCTCGTTGGAACTGAAGCTTTCTTT. This gives the protein CASSAGQLVGTEAFF.

Here the CDR3 reads CASGLVIRGTGELFF. As DNA, the CDR3 is TGTGCTAGTGGTTTGGTAATTAGGGGGACCGGGGAGCTGTTTTTT. The genes are TRBV12-5 and TRBJ2-2, with a tentative D call TRBD1 (6 bases). Trimming stripped 0 bases from V and 5 bases from J, with 10 bases between. Germline values: CDR1 LGHNT, CDR2 FRNRAP. The CDR3 is made up of 15 amino acids. Complete variable domain (other parts from reference TRBV12-5 and TRBJ2-2): DARVTQTPRHKVTEMGQEVTMRCQPILGHNTVFWYRQTMMQGLELLAYFRNRAPLDDSGMPKDRFSAEMPDATLATLKIQPSEPRDSAVYFCASGLVIRGTGELFFGEGSRLTVL.

The chain employs TRBV28 and TRBJ1-2; D gene ambiguous. The CDR3 is made up of 13 amino acids. Germline V gives CDR1 MDHEN, CDR2 SYDVKM. Between the trimmed V and J ends, which lost 5 bases and 5 bases, there was a span of 12 bases. The CDR3 DNA sequence: TGTGCCAGCAGTCCTCCTATCGTTTATGGCTACACCTTC. Amino acids: CASSPPIVYGYTF.

This chain uses TRBV6-5 with TRBJ2-1, with 9 nucleotides matching TRBD2. Trimming removed 6 bases from V and 3 bases from J; junction bases left unmatched: 6. The CDR3 has 15 amino acids. Germline lookup yields CDR1 MNHEY and CDR2 SVGAGI. The CDR3 region is CASRPLAGNYNEQFF. DNA of the CDR3: TGTGCCAGCAGACCCCTAGCGGGAAACTACAATGAGCAGTTCTTC.

With regard to this clone: An end of the junction does not agree with germline; a read error may underlie this. The chain combines TRBV7-9 with TRBJ2-5; TRBD2 matches 8 bases. The CDR3 consists of 13 residues. From germline, CDR1 is SEHNR and CDR2 FQNEAQ (reference sequence). CDR3 in amino acids: CSSTSGGWETQYF. CDR3 sequence (DNA): TGTTCCAGCACTTCGGGAGGGTGGGAGACCCAGTACTTC.

The rearrangement joins TRBV29-1 to TRBJ2-7; 7 bases align to TRBD2. CDR3 size: 12 residues. V lost 4 bases and J lost 7; bases outside the gene matches: 7. Germline V gene sequence: CDR1 SQVTM, CDR2 ANQGSEA. CDR3 bases: TGCAGCGTTGGAAGCGGGATGAGGGAGCAGTACTTC. Its protein product is CSVGSGMREQYF.

This rearrangement joins TRBV27 to TRBJ1-2; a weak D match, TRBD1 (6 bases). Per germline, CDR1 MNHEY and CDR2 SMNVEV (reference sequence). Trimming stripped 2 bases from V and 8 bases from J, with 15 bases between. The CDR3 is 14 residues long. The CDR3 sequence: CASSLNGGAEGYTF. CDR3 DNA: TGTGCCAGCAGTTTAAATGGGGGGGCGGAGGGCTACACCTTC.

In its sample, this clone was seen once. This chain links TRBV5-4 with TRBJ2-4; no clear D. Per the germline V gene, CDR1 is SGHNT and CDR2 is YYREEE (reference sequence). V was pared by 3 bases and J by 2 bases, with 12 bases between. The CDR3 sequence is 15 residues long. This CDR3 is CASSSQRIPKNIQYF. The DNA for the CDR3 is TGTGCCAGCAGCTCACAAAGAATACCCAAAAACATTCAGTACTTC.

The CDR3 reads CAWNGYRVNYGYTF. CDR3 nucleotide sequence: TGTGCCTGGAACGGGTATCGAGTTAACTATGGCTACACCTTC. The chain joins TRBV30 to TRBJ1-2; no reliable D call. Trimming pared 4 bases from V and 1 base from J, leaving 13 bases between. The CDR3 is 14 residues long. The germline CDR1 and CDR2 sequences are GTSNPN and SVGIG (reference sequence).

The J gene is TRBJ2-7, the V gene TRBV28; TRBD2 matches at 9 bases. The CDR3 loop spans 16 amino acids. V gave up 6 bases and J gave up 6 bases; unmatched junction bases: 15. Germline CDR1 and CDR2: MDHEN and SYDVKM. The CDR3 DNA reads TGTGCCAGCAGCCTTCTACATTCTAGCGGGGTCGGCGAGCAGTACTTC. Residues: CASSLLHSSGVGEQYF.

The chain joins TRBV11-2 to TRBJ1-1; 7 bases are a match to TRBD1. Germline-derived CDR1 and CDR2 are SGHAT and FQNNGV. J was trimmed by 2 bases and V by 5 bases; bases with no gene match: 5. The CDR3 length is 14 residues. Here the CDR3 DNA reads TGTGCCAGCAGCCCGGGACAGTATAACACTGAAGCTTTCTTT. This gives the protein CASSPGQYNTEAFF.

The chain employs TRBV7-9 and TRBJ2-5; weak D call: TRBD2 (6 bases). CDR3 length equals 14 residues. V was clipped by 5 bases and J by 5 bases, with 15 bases between them. Germline V CDR1 and CDR2: SEHNR, FQNEAQ (reference sequence). The CDR3 DNA reads as TGTGCCAGCAGCATGATGTGGGGGGACGAGACCCAGTACTTC. Translated, it gives CASSMMWGDETQYF.